This T cell receptor beta chain is drawn from a study of T cell repertoires in cytomegalovirus infection. Overall study: Shared public TCR beta signatures pointed to both CMV infection and a matching HLA type.

V was pared by 2 bases and J by 6 bases, with 12 bases of the junction left unmatched. This CDR3 comprises 16 residues. This clonotype has only a few counts. Its target is not known. Study-level points and caveats: Across the ex vivo response, the dominant clonotypes were HLA-C-restricted CMV-specific TCR beta clonotypes. Cumulative public TCR beta family frequency identified CMV carriers with the relevant HLA.

TCRdb re-derived calls from the reads in MiXCR, one entry per CDR3 protein. The table lists 300,000 to 400,000 distinct CDR3 sequences, 8% to 10% of them singletons, with around 4.5% in the top ten. The receptor comes from a human donor in good health (CMV status not recorded). Some clones in this sample may be carry-over from other donors' samples. The sequencing input was PBMCs. The chain couples TRBV12-3 or TRBV12-4 to TRBJ1-1; TRBD1 matches 7 bases. DNA of the CDR3: TGTGCCAGCAGTTTACTCACAGGGGCAGTTGGATCTGAAGCTTTCTTT. It is translated as CASSLLTGAVGSEAFF.